The 2 T cell receptor beta chains listed next were all sequenced from one sample in a study of PD-1 blockade in classical Hodgkin lymphoma. Using immunoSEQ multiplex PCR, the repertoire was profiled, and TCRdb retains in-frame clones only, with some absent. The sample contains 45,000 to 65,000 clones, just under 75% of which appear only once. Relapses following autologous stem cell transplantation were seen in all patients, with brentuximab vedotin exposure varying. The sequencing used peripheral blood mononuclear cells (PBMCs), collected before the second cycle of nivolumab. The receptors come from a human donor with classical Hodgkin lymphoma.

The table lists this clone with a few counts. This chain joins TRBV19 and TRBJ1-5; 7 positions match TRBD1. Germline assignment: CDR1 LNHDA and CDR2 SQIVND (reference sequence). The CDR3 consists of 14 residues. The trim removed 4 bases at V and 1 base at J, leaving 1 base unmatched. The CDR3 bases are TGTGCCAGTAGTACACAGGGGAGCAATCAGCCCCAGCATTTT. It specifies CASSTQGSNQPQHF. The full variable domain, rest sourced from reference TRBV19 and TRBJ1-5, is DGGITQSPKYLFRKEGQNVTLSCEQNLNHDAMYWYRQDPGQGLRLIYYSQIVNDFQKGDIAEGYSVSREKKESFPLTVTSAQKNPTAFYLCASSTQGSNQPQHFGDGTRLSIL.

This rearrangement joins TRBV19 to TRBJ2-1; TRBD2 aligns across 10 bases. Germline V gene sequence: CDR1 LNHDA, CDR2 SQIVND (reference sequence). V shed 10 bases and J 9 bases; nucleotides not matched to a gene: 15. This CDR3 is 15 amino acids long. The CDR3 protein is CATTPGTSAIGEQFF. The CDR3 nucleotides are TGTGCCACGACTCCCGGGACTAGCGCAATAGGTGAGCAGTTCTTC. The full variable domain, with the rest looked up from reference TRBV19 and TRBJ2-1, is DGGITQSPKYLFRKEGQNVTLSCEQNLNHDAMYWYRQDPGQGLRLIYYSQIVNDFQKGDIAEGYSVSREKKESFPLTVTSAQKNPTAFYLCATTPGTSAIGEQFFGPGTRLTVL.